These T cell receptor beta chains were read from a single sample in a study of T-cell reconstitution after alpha-beta-depleted transplantation in children. TCRdb fed the PCR reads into MiXCR, producing one record per CDR3 protein. The sample carries around 960,000 distinct CDR3 sequences, under 30% recorded once. The sample consisted of PBMCs, mostly from graft donor cells, taken 360 days after TCRalphabeta/CD19-depleted stem cell transplant. All receptors come from a boy in the first two years of life who had a stem cell transplant for SCID, so the T cells may come from the graft donor. CDR3s include the opening cysteine and the closing phenylalanine or tryptophan. D genes are given only for firm matches. Size is stated for part of the rows, as once, few or many counts, or as a class when the clone is expanded.

d_call	clone_size	v_call	j_call	cdr3_aa	cdr3_nt
TRBD1	few	TRBV6-5	TRBJ1-1	CASSYSIDRGRGTEAFF	TGTGCCAGCAGTTACTCAATAGACAGGGGCCGGGGCACTGAAGCTTTCTTT
NA	few	TRBV28	TRBJ2-5	CASSRTLQETQYF	TGTGCCAGCAGTCGGACCCTCCAAGAGACCCAGTACTTC
NA	NA	TRBV29-1	TRBJ1-2	CSVLGQANYGYTF	TGCAGCGTTCTCGGCCAAGCTAACTATGGCTACACCTTC
NA	few	TRBV12-3/TRBV12-4	TRBJ1-1	CASSFGQREAFF	TGTGCCAGCAGTTTCGGCCAGCGTGAAGCTTTCTTT
TRBD1	few	TRBV9	TRBJ2-2	CASNPTGTANTGELFF	TGTGCCAGCAACCCGACCGGGACAGCGAACACCGGGGAGCTGTTTTTT
NA	NA	TRBV12-3/TRBV12-4	TRBJ1-4	CASGLGEKLFF	TGTGCCAGCGGGTTGGGGGAAAAACTGTTTTTT
NA	NA	TRBV14	TRBJ1-5	CASSQDPQGDQPQHF	TGTGCCAGCAGCCAAGATCCGCAAGGGGATCAGCCCCAGCATTTT
NA	NA	TRBV29-1	TRBJ1-2	CSVGIDSLYGYTF	TGCAGCGTGGGAATAGACAGCCTCTATGGCTACACCTTC
NA	few	TRBV7-8	TRBJ1-5	CASSPGLRNQPQHF	TGTGCCAGCAGCCCGGGACTGCGCAATCAGCCCCAGCATTTT
NA	NA	TRBV28	TRBJ2-4	CASSPGGPPKNIQYF	TGTGCCAGCAGTCCGGGGGGCCCCCCCAAAAACATTCAGTACTTC
NA	NA	TRBV28	TRBJ1-4	CASSPIRGNEKLFF	TGTGCCAGCAGCCCAATCCGGGGGAATGAAAAACTGTTTTTT
TRBD1	NA	TRBV28	TRBJ1-1	CALGDRSMNTEAFF	TGTGCCCTTGGGGACAGAAGTATGAACACTGAAGCTTTCTTT
TRBD2	NA	TRBV18	TRBJ2-7	CASSPGTSGVNEQYF	TGTGCCAGCTCACCAGGGACTAGCGGGGTTAACGAGCAGTACTTC
NA	NA	TRBV29-1	TRBJ1-2	CSVEGQGGLSYGYTF	TGCAGCGTTGAAGGGCAAGGGGGTCTTTCCTATGGCTACACCTTC
NA	NA	TRBV4-1	TRBJ2-1	CASSPRRTAEQFF	TGCGCCAGCAGCCCACGACGGACCGCGGAGCAGTTCTTC
TRBD2	few	TRBV20-1	TRBJ2-1	CSARLAGGLYNEQFF	TGCAGTGCTAGGCTAGCGGGGGGCCTCTACAATGAGCAGTTCTTC
NA	few	TRBV9	TRBJ2-1	CASSVEGEQFF	TGTGCCAGCAGCGTAGAAGGGGAACAGTTCTTC
NA	NA	TRBV28	TRBJ2-1	CASLSLPLGNEQFF	TGTGCCAGCCTTAGCCTACCACTAGGGAATGAGCAGTTCTTC
NA	once	TRBV12-5	TRBJ2-7	CASGFILGDEQYF	TGTGCTAGTGGTTTTATCCTCGGAGACGAGCAGTACTTC